A selection of T cell receptor beta chains follows, all from one sample in a study of T cells in Graves' hyperthyroidism and ophthalmopathy. Using its own MiXCR run on the multiplex PCR reads, TCRdb lists one record per CDR3 protein. The sample contains about 380,000 distinct CDR3 sequences, approximately 15% of which appear only once. Sequences were obtained from blood. The receptors come from a woman under 40 with Graves' ophthalmopathy. The CDR3 runs from the conserved cysteine through the conserved F or W. The order of the fields is CDR3 DNA, CDR3 protein, J gene, clone size, V gene, D gene. D genes are given only for firm matches. A row's size may be missing; if present it is once, few, many or a size class.

TGTGCCAGCTCATCGGGACAGGGAGGTTACCAGCCCCAGCATTTT,CASSSGQGGYQPQHF,TRBJ1-5,many,TRBV18,TRBD1
TGTGCCAGCAGGGAGCAGGACTATAGCAATCAGCCCCAGCATTTT,CASREQDYSNQPQHF,TRBJ1-5,many,TRBV2,-
TGTGCCACCAGTGATCCCGGACGGGGGGACACAGATACGCAGTATTTT,CATSDPGRGDTDTQYF,TRBJ2-3,few,TRBV24-1,TRBD2
TGTGCCACCCGGAGCGGAAGGGAGACCCAGTACTTC,CATRSGRETQYF,TRBJ2-5,-,TRBV6-1,-
TGTGCCAGCAGTTTCCCCGGACAGGGAAAAACGTTTGGAAACACCATATATTTT,CASSFPGQGKTFGNTIYF,TRBJ1-3,-,TRBV27,TRBD1
TGTGCCAGCAGTGAAAGGGGGTTTGGAAACACCATATATTTT,CASSERGFGNTIYF,TRBJ1-3,many,TRBV6-1,-
TGTGCCAGCAGCCGACGGGGGACAGCCTGGGATTCACCCCTCCACTTT,CASSRRGTAWDSPLHF,TRBJ1-6,-,TRBV11-2,TRBD1
TGTGCCAGCAGTAATCTCGTCGGGACGGTCTATGGCTACACCTTC,CASSNLVGTVYGYTF,TRBJ1-2,-,TRBV6-1,-
TGTGCCAGCAGCCAGTACATGAACACTGAAGCTTTCTTT,CASSQYMNTEAFF,TRBJ1-1,many,TRBV11-2,-
TGTGCCAGCAGCCCTTATAGCGGGGGCCCGACCGGGGAGCTGTTTTTT,CASSPYSGGPTGELFF,TRBJ2-2,once,TRBV9,TRBD2
TGTGCCAGCAGCCCGCGATGGGGGGTAGCCTATGGCTACACCTTC,CASSPRWGVAYGYTF,TRBJ1-2,many,TRBV11-3,-
TGCAGCGGGTCCTCTGGAAACACCATATATTTT,CSGSSGNTIYF,TRBJ1-3,-,TRBV29-1,-
TGTGCCAGCAGAGCCGGGACAGGCACAGATACGCAGTATTTT,CASRAGTGTDTQYF,TRBJ2-3,many,TRBV12-3/TRBV12-4,TRBD1
TGTGCCAGCAGGCCGGACAGGCGACAATATCGATCCCAAGAGACCCAGTACTTC,CASRPDRRQYRSQETQYF,TRBJ2-5,many,TRBV6-1,TRBD1
TGTGCCACCAGTGAGTCAAGACAGCCTTTCTATGGCTACACCTTC,CATSESRQPFYGYTF,TRBJ1-2,many,TRBV24-1,-
TGTGCCAGCAGTTCTCCTCCTCCACCACCCCTCCACTTT,CASSSPPPPPLHF,TRBJ1-6,many,TRBV28,-
TGTGCCAGCAGCCAAGCATGGACCATAGGGATGGACTATGGCTACACCTTC,CASSQAWTIGMDYGYTF,TRBJ1-2,many,TRBV4-2,-
TGTGCCAGCAGTTTAGGTTTCCCAAGACAGGGAAGAGACACTGAAGCTTTCTTT,CASSLGFPRQGRDTEAFF,TRBJ1-1,many,TRBV12-3/TRBV12-4,TRBD1
TGTGCCAGCAGCTTGCGACAGAGGGCGCGAGCTAACTATGGCTACACCTTC,CASSLRQRARANYGYTF,TRBJ1-2,-,TRBV13,-
TGCAGTGCGCCGCATCCCAGGGTCTTTATCTACGAGCAGTACTTC,CSAPHPRVFIYEQYF,TRBJ2-7,many,TRBV20-1,-
TGTGCCAGCAGCTTCGGGGGGGCTTTGGGCAATGAGCAGTTCTTC,CASSFGGALGNEQFF,TRBJ2-1,few,TRBV9,TRBD2
TGTGCCAGCTCACCTTACAACCTAGGGCCAAGCACAGATACGCAGTATTTT,CASSPYNLGPSTDTQYF,TRBJ2-3,many,TRBV18,-
TGTGCCTGCACCGGGACTAGCGATCAAGAGACCCAGTACTTC,CACTGTSDQETQYF,TRBJ2-5,many,TRBV30,TRBD2
TGTGCCACCAGGGACAGCTACATGAACACTGAAGCTTTCTTT,CATRDSYMNTEAFF,TRBJ1-1,few,TRBV24-1,-
TGCGCCAGCAGGAAAGCTAAAGAGACCCAGTACTTC,CASRKAKETQYF,TRBJ2-5,many,TRBV5-1,-
TGTGCCAGCAGATCCGACAGGACCAACACTGAAGCTTTCTTT,CASRSDRTNTEAFF,TRBJ1-1,many,TRBV7-9,-
TGTGCCACCAGTGATCCTCGGACTAAAATGTCCTACAATGAGCAGTTCTTC,CATSDPRTKMSYNEQFF,TRBJ2-1,many,TRBV24-1,-
TGTGCCAGCAGTAGTAGCGAGAGAGTTTACGAGCAGTACTTC,CASSSSERVYEQYF,TRBJ2-7,-,TRBV28,-
TGTGCCTGGACCCCCGGCGGAGGAGCTTTCTTT,CAWTPGGGAFF,TRBJ1-1,many,TRBV30,-
TGTGCCAGCAGTCTGCAGGGGATCCAAGAGACCCAGTACTTC,CASSLQGIQETQYF,TRBJ2-5,many,TRBV12-3/TRBV12-4,-
TGTGCCAGCAGTTTTGAGTCGGCGGGGACCCAGTACTTC,CASSFESAGTQYF,TRBJ2-5,-,TRBV12-3/TRBV12-4,-
TGTGCCAGCAGTGAGAGACAGCTCTACGAGCAGTACTTC,CASSERQLYEQYF,TRBJ2-7,few,TRBV6-1,-
TGTGCCAGCTGCGGACTAGCGGGGGGCCAAGAGACCCAGTACTTC,CASCGLAGGQETQYF,TRBJ2-5,many,TRBV27,TRBD2
TGCGCCAGCAGCCAAGGATTTCTCACCGGTCAGCCCCAGCATTTT,CASSQGFLTGQPQHF,TRBJ1-5,many,TRBV4-1,-
TGCAGTGCTAGACCAAAACAGGGAGGCGGCACTGAAGCTTTCTTT,CSARPKQGGGTEAFF,TRBJ1-1,many,TRBV20-1,-
TGTGCCAGCAGGGGGACACGAACGAACTATGGCTACACCTTC,CASRGTRTNYGYTF,TRBJ1-2,many,TRBV27,-
TGTGCCAGCAGTTTGCCGGACAAAAAACCATACGAGCAGTACTTC,CASSLPDKKPYEQYF,TRBJ2-7,-,TRBV28,-
TGTGCCAGCAGTTACAGGGGTTCTAACACTGGAGCTTTCTTT,CASSYRGSNTGAFF,TRBJ1-1,many,TRBV6-6,-
TGCAGCGCAATCCGCCGAGACAGGGGCGAGCAGTACTTC,CSAIRRDRGEQYF,TRBJ2-7,-,TRBV29-1,TRBD1
TGTGCCAGCAGTTTAATAGAGCGGGGGGCCCCCCAGGGGACCCAGTACTTC,CASSLIERGAPQGTQYF,TRBJ2-5,many,TRBV12-3/TRBV12-4,TRBD2
TGTGCCAGCAGCCAAGGGTACAGGGGATCCACCATATATTTT,CASSQGYRGSTIYF,TRBJ1-3,few,TRBV14,TRBD1
TGTGCCAGCAGCCCCCCTGCACTAGCGGGGGGGCTTGAGACCCAGTACTTC,CASSPPALAGGLETQYF,TRBJ2-5,many,TRBV3-1,TRBD2
TGTGCCAGCAGCCCGAGGGACACCGGGGAGCTGCTTTTT,CASSPRDTGELLF,TRBJ2-2,few,TRBV3-1,-
TGTGCCAGCAGCCAATCGAGGGATGGCTACACCTTC,CASSQSRDGYTF,TRBJ1-2,many,TRBV7-8,-
TGTGCCAGCAGCTTAGGGCAGGTGAACACTGAAGCTTTCTTT,CASSLGQVNTEAFF,TRBJ1-1,many,TRBV5-1,-